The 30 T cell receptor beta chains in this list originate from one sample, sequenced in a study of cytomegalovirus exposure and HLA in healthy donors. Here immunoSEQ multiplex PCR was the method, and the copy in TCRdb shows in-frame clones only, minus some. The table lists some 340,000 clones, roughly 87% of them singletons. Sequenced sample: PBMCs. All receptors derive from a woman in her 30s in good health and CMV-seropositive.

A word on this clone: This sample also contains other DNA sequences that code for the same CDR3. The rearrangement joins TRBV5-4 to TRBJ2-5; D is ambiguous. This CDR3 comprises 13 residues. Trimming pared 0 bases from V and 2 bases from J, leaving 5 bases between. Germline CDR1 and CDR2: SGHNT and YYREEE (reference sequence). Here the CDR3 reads CASSLDSQETQYF. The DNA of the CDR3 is TGTGCCAGCAGCTTGGACAGTCAAGAGACCCAGTACTTC.

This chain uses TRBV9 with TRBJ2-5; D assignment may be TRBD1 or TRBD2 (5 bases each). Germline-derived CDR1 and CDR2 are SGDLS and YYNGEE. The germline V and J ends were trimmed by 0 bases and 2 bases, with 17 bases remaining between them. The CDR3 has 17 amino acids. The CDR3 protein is CASSVDPQRGVQETQYF. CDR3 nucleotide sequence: TGTGCCAGCAGCGTAGATCCACAGAGAGGGGTACAAGAGACCCAGTACTTC.

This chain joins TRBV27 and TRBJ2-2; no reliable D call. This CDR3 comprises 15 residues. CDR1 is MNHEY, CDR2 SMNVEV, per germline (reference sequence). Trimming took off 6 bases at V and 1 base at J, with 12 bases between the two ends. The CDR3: CASRLLPLNTGELFF. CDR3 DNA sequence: TGTGCCAGCAGATTGCTACCTTTGAACACCGGGGAGCTGTTTTTT.

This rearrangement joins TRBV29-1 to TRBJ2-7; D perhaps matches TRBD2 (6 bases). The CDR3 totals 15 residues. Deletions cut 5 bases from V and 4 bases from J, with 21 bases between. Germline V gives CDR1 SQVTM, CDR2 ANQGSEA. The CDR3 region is CSVTGTFGLGYEQYF. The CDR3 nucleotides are TGCAGCGTTACCGGGACTTTTGGACTTGGGTACGAGCAGTACTTC.

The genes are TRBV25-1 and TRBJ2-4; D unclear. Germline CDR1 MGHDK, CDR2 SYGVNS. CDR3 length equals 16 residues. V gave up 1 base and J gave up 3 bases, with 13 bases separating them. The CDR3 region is CASSESGPPDKNIQYF. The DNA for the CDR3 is TGTGCCAGCAGTGAATCGGGCCCACCTGACAAAAACATTCAGTACTTC.

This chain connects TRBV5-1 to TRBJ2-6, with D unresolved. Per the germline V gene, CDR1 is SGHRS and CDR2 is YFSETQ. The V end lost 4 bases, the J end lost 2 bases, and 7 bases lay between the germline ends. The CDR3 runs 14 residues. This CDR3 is CASSLTPGANVLTF. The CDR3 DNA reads TGCGCCAGCAGCCTAACCCCTGGGGCCAACGTCCTGACTTTC.

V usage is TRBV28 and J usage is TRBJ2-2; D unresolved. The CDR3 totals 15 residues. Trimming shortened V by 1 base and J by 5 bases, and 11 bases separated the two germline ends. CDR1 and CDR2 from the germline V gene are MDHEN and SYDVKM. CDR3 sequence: CASSLSGGWTGELFF. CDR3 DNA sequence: TGTGCCAGCAGTTTATCAGGCGGATGGACCGGGGAGCTGTTTTTT.

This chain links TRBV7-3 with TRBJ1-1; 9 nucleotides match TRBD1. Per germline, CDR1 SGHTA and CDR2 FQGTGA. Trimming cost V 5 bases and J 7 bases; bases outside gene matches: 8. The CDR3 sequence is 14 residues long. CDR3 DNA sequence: TGTGCCAGCAGCGCTACAGGGGGCGTAGGTGAAGCTTTCTTT. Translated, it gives CASSATGGVGEAFF.

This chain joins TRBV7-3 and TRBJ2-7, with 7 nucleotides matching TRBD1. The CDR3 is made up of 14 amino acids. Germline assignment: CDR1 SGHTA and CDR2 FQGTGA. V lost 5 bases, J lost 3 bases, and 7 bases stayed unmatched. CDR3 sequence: CASSRGGSGYEQYF. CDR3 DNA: TGTGCCAGCAGCCGAGGGGGCTCCGGCTACGAGCAGTACTTC.

Here the CDR3 reads CASSRGGEGTEAFF. The CDR3 DNA is TGTGCCAGCAGTCGGGGGGGTGAGGGCACTGAAGCTTTCTTT. The V call is TRBV6-4, the J call TRBJ1-1, with D possibly being TRBD1 (5 bases). The CDR3 loop spans 14 amino acids. Germline V gene data show CDR1 as MRHNA and CDR2 as SNTAGT. Trimming pared 5 bases from V and 4 bases from J, leaving 14 bases between.

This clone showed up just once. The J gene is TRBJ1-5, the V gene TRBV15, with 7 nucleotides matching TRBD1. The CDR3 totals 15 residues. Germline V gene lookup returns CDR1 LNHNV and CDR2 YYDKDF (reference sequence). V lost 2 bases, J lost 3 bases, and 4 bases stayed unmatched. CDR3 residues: CATSRKGADNQPQHF. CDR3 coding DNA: TGTGCCACCAGCAGAAAGGGGGCGGACAATCAGCCCCAGCATTTT. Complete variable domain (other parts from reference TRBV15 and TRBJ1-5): DAMVIQNPRYQVTQFGKPVTLSCSQTLNHNVMYWYQQKSSQAPKLLFHYYDKDFNNEADTPDNFQSRRPNTSFCFLDIRSPGLGDTAMYLCATSRKGADNQPQHFGDGTRLSIL.

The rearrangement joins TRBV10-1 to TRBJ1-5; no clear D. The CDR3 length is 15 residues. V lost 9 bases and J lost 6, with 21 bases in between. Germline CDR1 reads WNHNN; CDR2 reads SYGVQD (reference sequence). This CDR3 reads CASHKSAAEGQPQHF. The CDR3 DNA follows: TGCGCCAGTCATAAATCCGCTGCCGAGGGTCAGCCCCAGCATTTT.

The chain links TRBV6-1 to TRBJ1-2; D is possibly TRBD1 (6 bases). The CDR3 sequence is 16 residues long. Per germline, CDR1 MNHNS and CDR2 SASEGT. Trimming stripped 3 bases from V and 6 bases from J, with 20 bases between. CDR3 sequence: CASSETPRADRNGYTF. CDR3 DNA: TGTGCCAGCAGTGAGACCCCCCGGGCCGACAGGAATGGCTACACCTTC.

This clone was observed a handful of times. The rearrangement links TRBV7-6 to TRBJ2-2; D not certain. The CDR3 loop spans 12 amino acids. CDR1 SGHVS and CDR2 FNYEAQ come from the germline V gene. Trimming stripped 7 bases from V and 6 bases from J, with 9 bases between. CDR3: CASKSAAGELFF. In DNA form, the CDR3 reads TGTGCCAGCAAATCAGCTGCCGGGGAGCTGTTTTTT.

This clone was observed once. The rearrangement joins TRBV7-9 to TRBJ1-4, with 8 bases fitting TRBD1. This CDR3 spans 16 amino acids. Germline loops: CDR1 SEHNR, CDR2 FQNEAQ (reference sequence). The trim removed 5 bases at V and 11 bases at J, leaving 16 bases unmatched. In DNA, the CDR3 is TGTGCCAGCAGCGACACGACAGGGGACGGTTTCTCCAAACTGTTTTTT. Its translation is CASSDTTGDGFSKLFF.

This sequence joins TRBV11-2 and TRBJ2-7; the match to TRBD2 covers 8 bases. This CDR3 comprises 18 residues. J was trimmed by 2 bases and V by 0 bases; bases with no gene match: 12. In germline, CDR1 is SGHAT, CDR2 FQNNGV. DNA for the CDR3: TGTGCCAGCAGCTTAGACCCTATACAGCGGGGGACGACCTACGAGCAGTACTTC. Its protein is CASSLDPIQRGTTYEQYF.

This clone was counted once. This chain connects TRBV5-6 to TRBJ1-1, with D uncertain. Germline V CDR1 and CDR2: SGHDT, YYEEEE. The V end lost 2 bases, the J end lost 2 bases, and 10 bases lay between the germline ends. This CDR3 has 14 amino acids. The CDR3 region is CASSLAGINTEAFF. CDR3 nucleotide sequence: TGTGCCAGCAGCTTAGCGGGGATTAACACTGAAGCTTTCTTT.

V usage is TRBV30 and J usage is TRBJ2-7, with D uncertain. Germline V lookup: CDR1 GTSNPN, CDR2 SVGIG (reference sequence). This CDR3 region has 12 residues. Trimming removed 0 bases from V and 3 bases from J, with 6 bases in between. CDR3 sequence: CAWSVDSYEQYF. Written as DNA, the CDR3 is TGTGCCTGGAGTGTAGATAGCTACGAGCAGTACTTC.

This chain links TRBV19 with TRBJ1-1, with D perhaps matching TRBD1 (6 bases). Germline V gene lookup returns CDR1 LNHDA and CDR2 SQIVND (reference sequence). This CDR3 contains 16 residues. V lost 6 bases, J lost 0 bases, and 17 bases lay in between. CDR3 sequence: CASSPMGGPLNTEAFF. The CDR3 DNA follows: TGTGCCAGTAGCCCGATGGGGGGCCCCCTGAACACTGAAGCTTTCTTT.

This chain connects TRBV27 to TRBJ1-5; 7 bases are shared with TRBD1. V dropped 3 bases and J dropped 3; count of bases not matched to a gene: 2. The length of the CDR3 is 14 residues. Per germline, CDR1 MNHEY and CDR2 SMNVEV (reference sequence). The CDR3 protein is CASSFTGDNQPQHF. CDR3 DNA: TGTGCCAGCAGTTTTACAGGGGACAATCAGCCCCAGCATTTT.

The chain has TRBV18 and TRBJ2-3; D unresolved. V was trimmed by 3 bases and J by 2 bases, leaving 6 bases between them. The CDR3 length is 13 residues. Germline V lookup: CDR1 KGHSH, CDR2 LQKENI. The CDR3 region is CASSPLVTDTQYF. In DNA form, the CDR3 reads TGTGCCAGCTCACCCTTAGTCACAGATACGCAGTATTTT.

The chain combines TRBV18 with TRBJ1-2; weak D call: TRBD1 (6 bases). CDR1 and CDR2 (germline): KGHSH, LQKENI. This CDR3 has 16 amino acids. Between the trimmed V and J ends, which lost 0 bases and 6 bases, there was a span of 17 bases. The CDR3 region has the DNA TGTGCCAGCTCACCACCCGTCCTCTGGGGGGCGGATGGCTACACCTTC. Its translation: CASSPPVLWGADGYTF. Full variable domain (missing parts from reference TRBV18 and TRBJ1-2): NAGVMQNPRHLVRRRGQEARLRCSPMKGHSHVYWYRQLPEEGLKFMVYLQKENIIDESGMPKERFSAEFPKEGPSILRIQQVVRGDSAAYFCASSPPVLWGADGYTFGSGTRLTVV.

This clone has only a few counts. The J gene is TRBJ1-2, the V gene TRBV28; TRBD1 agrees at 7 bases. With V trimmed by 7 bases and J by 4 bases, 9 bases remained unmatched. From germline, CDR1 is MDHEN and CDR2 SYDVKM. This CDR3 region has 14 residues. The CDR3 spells CASTINRGFYGYTF. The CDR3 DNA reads TGTGCCAGCACAATCAACAGGGGTTTCTATGGCTACACCTTC.

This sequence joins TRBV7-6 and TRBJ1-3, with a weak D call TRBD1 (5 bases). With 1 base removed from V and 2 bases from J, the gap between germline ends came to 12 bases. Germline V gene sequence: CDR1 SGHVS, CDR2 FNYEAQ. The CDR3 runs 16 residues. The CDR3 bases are TGTGCCAGCAGCTTAGGATCGAAGACAGCTGGAAACACCATATATTTT. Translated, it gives CASSLGSKTAGNTIYF.

The DNA of the CDR3 is TGCGCCAGCAGCCAAGCCCCCCGGGACAGGGGGTTATACGAGCAGTACTTC. This sequence encodes CASSQAPRDRGLYEQYF. This sequence joins TRBV4-3 and TRBJ2-7; 11 bases fit TRBD1. J was trimmed by 4 bases and V by 1 base; bases with no gene match: 9. The CDR3 extends over 17 amino acids. CDR1 is LGHNA and CDR2 is YSLEER in the germline V gene.

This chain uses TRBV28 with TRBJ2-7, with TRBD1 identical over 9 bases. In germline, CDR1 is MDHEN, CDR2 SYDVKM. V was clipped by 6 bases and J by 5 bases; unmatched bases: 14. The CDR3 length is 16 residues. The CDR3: CASSYPTGGGGNEQYF. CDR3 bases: TGTGCCAGCAGCTACCCGACAGGGGGAGGGGGAAACGAGCAGTACTTC.

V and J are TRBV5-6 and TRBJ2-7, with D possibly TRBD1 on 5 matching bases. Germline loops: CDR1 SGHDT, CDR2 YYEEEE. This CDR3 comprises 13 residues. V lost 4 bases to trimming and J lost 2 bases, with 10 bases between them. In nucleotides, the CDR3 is TGTGCCAGCAGCCATGACAGTCCCTACGAGCAGTACTTC. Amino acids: CASSHDSPYEQYF.

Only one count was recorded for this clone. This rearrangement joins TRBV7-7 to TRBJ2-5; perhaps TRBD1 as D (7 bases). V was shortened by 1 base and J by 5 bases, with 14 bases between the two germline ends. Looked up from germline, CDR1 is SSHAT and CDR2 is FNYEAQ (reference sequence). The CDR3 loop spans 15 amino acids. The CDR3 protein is CASSLGARGRETQYF. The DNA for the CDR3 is TGTGCCAGCAGCTTAGGCGCCAGGGGGAGGGAGACCCAGTACTTC.

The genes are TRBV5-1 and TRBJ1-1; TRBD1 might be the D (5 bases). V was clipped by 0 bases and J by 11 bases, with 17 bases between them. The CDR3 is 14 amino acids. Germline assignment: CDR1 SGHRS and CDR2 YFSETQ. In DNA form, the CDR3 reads TGCGCCAGCAGCTTGGACCGGGGCGCGTCTTGGGCTTTCTTT. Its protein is CASSLDRGASWAFF.

The CDR3 coding sequence is TGTGCCTGGAACAGGGTCACAGATACGCAGTATTTT. It specifies CAWNRVTDTQYF. V gene TRBV30 combines with J gene TRBJ2-3; maybe TRBD1 (6 bases). With 4 bases removed from V and 2 bases from J, the gap between germline ends came to 7 bases. The CDR3 runs to 12 residues. Germline V gene sequence: CDR1 GTSNPN, CDR2 SVGIG (reference sequence).